The 21 T cell receptor beta chains below come from one sample, sequenced in a study of blood T cell repertoires in COVID-19. Assay: immunoSEQ multiplex PCR; the TCRdb copy retains only in-frame clones and omits some. This table holds roughly 49,000 clones, 90% found once. Sequencing was done on a sample of peripheral blood. These receptors all come from a woman aged 80 or older with acute or convalescent COVID-19.

The V and J genes are TRBV4-1 and TRBJ2-4, with D hard to call. The CDR3 contains 15 residues. With 0 bases removed from V and 0 bases from J, the gap between germline ends came to 6 bases. Germline loops: CDR1 MGHRA, CDR2 YSYEKL. The CDR3 region has the DNA TGCGCCAGCAGCCAAGATTGGCTAGCCAAAAACATTCAGTACTTC. As protein: CASSQDWLAKNIQYF.

The chain has TRBV2 and TRBJ2-3; possibly TRBD2 for D (5 bases). The length of the CDR3 is 14 residues. The germline V gene encodes CDR1 SNHLY and CDR2 FYNNEI. The germline V and J ends were trimmed by 4 bases and 4 bases, with 12 bases remaining between them. The CDR3 sequence: CASSASWMSDTQYF. The CDR3, as DNA: TGTGCCAGCAGTGCTAGCTGGATGTCAGATACGCAGTATTTT.

The chain recombines TRBV18 with TRBJ1-3; no firm D call. V was trimmed by 3 bases and J by 0 bases, leaving 12 bases between them. This CDR3 is 16 amino acids long. CDR1 KGHSH and CDR2 LQKENI come from the germline V gene. CDR3 protein: CASSPFDSSSGNTIYF. In nucleotides, the CDR3 is TGTGCCAGCTCACCCTTTGACTCGAGCTCTGGAAACACCATATATTTT. Using reference TRBV18 and TRBJ1-3 for the parts outside the CDR3, the full variable domain is NAGVMQNPRHLVRRRGQEARLRCSPMKGHSHVYWYRQLPEEGLKFMVYLQKENIIDESGMPKERFSAEFPKEGPSILRIQQVVRGDSAAYFCASSPFDSSSGNTIYFGEGSWLTVV.

The CDR3 nucleotides are TGCAGCGTTGGACAGAGCAATCAGCCCCAGCATTTT. It yields the protein CSVGQSNQPQHF. J is TRBJ1-5 and V is TRBV29-1; possible D gene TRBD1, 5 bases. CDR1 and CDR2 (germline): SQVTM, ANQGSEA. V shed 4 bases and J shed 1 base, with 5 bases lying between them. This CDR3 is built from 12 residues.

The chain has TRBV10-3 and TRBJ1-2, with 11 positions matching TRBD1. Germline V gene sequence: CDR1 ENHRY, CDR2 SYGVKD. Trimming at V came to 6 bases and at J to 8 bases, leaving 5 bases not matched to a gene. The CDR3 has 13 amino acids. CDR3 loop: CAISGTGGEGYTF. CDR3 coding DNA: TGTGCCATCAGCGGGACAGGGGGTGAGGGCTACACCTTC.

The CDR3 nucleotides are TGCGCCAGCAGCTTGGGGTTACTAGCGGGGACCTACGAGCAGTACTTC. Amino acid sequence: CASSLGLLAGTYEQYF. The genes are TRBV5-1 and TRBJ2-7; 10 bases line up with TRBD2. The trim removed 0 bases at V and 2 bases at J, leaving 5 bases unmatched. Germline CDR1 reads SGHRS; CDR2 reads YFSETQ. The CDR3 has 16 residues. Full variable domain (rest looked up from reference TRBV5-1 and TRBJ2-7): KAGVTQTPRYLIKTRGQQVTLSCSPISGHRSVSWYQQTPGQGLQFLFEYFSETQRNKGNFPGRFSGRQFSNSRSEMNVSTLELGDSALYLCASSLGLLAGTYEQYFGPGTRLTVT.

V and J are TRBV6-2 or TRBV6-3 and TRBJ2-5, with D possibly TRBD2 on 5 matching bases. The CDR3 is made up of 12 amino acids. Germline values: CDR1 MNHEY, CDR2 SVGEGT. Between the trimmed V and J ends, which lost 5 bases and 5 bases, there was a span of 9 bases. The CDR3 reads CASSPRGETQYF. CDR3 sequence (DNA): TGTGCCAGCAGTCCCCGAGGGGAGACCCAGTACTTC.

This chain uses TRBV4-2 with TRBJ2-3, with TRBD2 matching over 12 bases. The CDR3 runs 16 residues. Trimming removed 4 bases from V and 6 bases from J; junction bases left unmatched: 8. Germline assignment: CDR1 LGHNA and CDR2 YNFKEQ. The CDR3 protein is CASSRAPGLAGDTQYF. CDR3 DNA: TGTGCCAGCAGCCGCGCTCCGGGACTAGCGGGCGATACGCAGTATTTT.

The chain carries TRBV6-5 and TRBJ2-1; 12 bases are shared with TRBD1. The germline V gene encodes CDR1 MNHEY and CDR2 SVGAGI. Losses at the gene ends were 1 base for V and 8 bases for J; bases not matched to a gene: 6. This CDR3 region has 16 residues. CDR3 in amino acids: CASSYYGTGGSYEQFF. The CDR3 region has the DNA TGTGCCAGCAGTTACTATGGGACAGGGGGCAGTTATGAGCAGTTCTTC.

This clone was seen only a few times. V is TRBV7-2 and J is TRBJ1-2; D is unclear. The CDR3 loop spans 12 amino acids. V lost 1 base and J lost 5, with 5 bases in between. Germline V lookup: CDR1 SGHTA, CDR2 FQGNSA. CDR3 nucleotide sequence: TGTGCCAGCAGCTTAGGAGGTTATGGCTACACCTTC. Translation gives CASSLGGYGYTF.

The chain recombines TRBV4-1 with TRBJ2-2, with a weak D call TRBD2 (5 bases). V lost 3 bases, J lost 4 bases, and 12 bases lay in between. The CDR3 sequence is 15 residues long. Germline lookup yields CDR1 MGHRA and CDR2 YSYEKL. CDR3 sequence: CASSQGEILTGELFF. CDR3 DNA: TGCGCCAGCAGCCAGGGAGAGATCCTCACCGGGGAGCTGTTTTTT.

The chain joins TRBV7-7 to TRBJ2-1, with D possibly matching TRBD2 (6 bases). This CDR3 region has 16 residues. Trimming took off 3 bases at V and 5 bases at J, with 17 bases between the two ends. Germline V gives CDR1 SSHAT, CDR2 FNYEAQ (reference sequence). CDR3 DNA: TGTGCCAGCAGCTTGACCCTGGGGACTGGACACAATGAGCAGTTCTTC. Translated: CASSLTLGTGHNEQFF.

V is TRBV27 and J is TRBJ2-1; 13 bases agree with TRBD2. CDR1 and CDR2 (germline): MNHEY, SMNVEV (reference sequence). Losses at the gene ends were 4 bases for V and 6 bases for J; bases not matched to a gene: 6. The CDR3 extends over 16 amino acids. The CDR3 nucleotides are TGTGCCAGCAGTTGGGGACTAGCGGGACGAACCAATGAGCAGTTCTTC. This sequence encodes CASSWGLAGRTNEQFF.

The table lists this clone with a count of one. The V call is TRBV4-1, the J call TRBJ2-2; 7 positions agree with TRBD1. The J segment lost 7 bases and the V segment lost 2 bases, leaving 10 bases of the junction unmatched. Germline V lookup: CDR1 MGHRA, CDR2 YSYEKL. The CDR3 sequence is 16 residues long. In DNA form, the CDR3 reads TGCGCCAGCAGCCAACCCACAGGGGTCGGAAACGGGGAGCTGTTTTTT. Protein: CASSQPTGVGNGELFF.

The chain couples TRBV6-6 to TRBJ2-2; TRBD2 matches 14 bases. Germline CDR1 reads MNHNY; CDR2 reads SVGAGI (reference sequence). J lost 6 bases, V lost 9 bases, and 9 bases had no gene match. This CDR3 spans 16 amino acids. DNA for the CDR3: TGTGCCAGTACCGGCCGACTAGCGGGAGGGGCCGGGGAGCTGTTTTTT. Translating it yields CASTGRLAGGAGELFF.

The chain uses TRBV7-9 and TRBJ2-7; 8 bases align to TRBD2. Germline CDR1 SEHNR, CDR2 FQNEAQ (reference sequence). There are 14 residues in the CDR3. Trimming cost V 7 bases and J 2 bases; bases outside gene matches: 7. The CDR3 loop reads CASTLSGSTYEQYF. The DNA of the CDR3 is TGTGCCAGCACCCTGAGCGGGAGCACCTACGAGCAGTACTTC. The whole variable domain, filled in from reference TRBV7-9 and TRBJ2-7, reads DTGVSQNPRHKITKRGQNVTFRCDPISEHNRLYWYRQTLGQGPEFLTYFQNEAQLEKSRLLSDRFSAERPKGSFSTLEIQRTEQGDSAMYLCASTLSGSTYEQYFGPGTRLTVT.

The gene calls are TRBV19 and TRBJ2-7; tentatively, D is TRBD1 (7 bases). Germline CDR1 reads LNHDA; CDR2 reads SQIVND (reference sequence). This CDR3 is built from 14 residues. V was clipped by 7 bases and J by 1 base, with 14 bases between them. CDR3 sequence: CASKTTGRSYEQYF. The CDR3 nucleotides read TGTGCCAGTAAAACGACAGGGAGGTCCTACGAGCAGTACTTC.

The chain joins TRBV2 to TRBJ1-5; 7 bases line up with TRBD1. V lost 3 bases and J lost 6; bases outside the gene matches: 11. This CDR3 spans 16 amino acids. CDR1 is SNHLY and CDR2 is FYNNEI in the germline V gene. The DNA of the CDR3 is TGTGCCAGCAGTGACGAACGGACAGGACCTGTTCAGCCCCAGCATTTT. Translating gives CASSDERTGPVQPQHF.

V and J are TRBV6-1 and TRBJ2-3, with 9 positions matching TRBD2. The CDR3 totals 19 residues. V gave up 2 bases and J gave up 4 bases; unmatched junction bases: 16. CDR1 and CDR2 (germline): MNHNS, SASEGT. Here the CDR3 reads CASSEWSGAGGPDADTQYF. Here the CDR3 DNA reads TGTGCCAGCAGTGAATGGAGTGGGGCGGGAGGGCCCGACGCAGATACGCAGTATTTT.

The genes are TRBV10-3 and TRBJ1-2, with D possibly matching TRBD1 (5 bases). V was shortened by 1 base and J by 12 bases, with 15 bases between the two germline ends. The length of the CDR3 is 13 residues. CDR1 is ENHRY, CDR2 SYGVKD, per germline. The chain's CDR3 is CAISEYAGRTDTF. CDR3 coding DNA: TGTGCCATCAGTGAGTATGCAGGGAGGACCGACACCTTC.

The rearrangement uses TRBV5-4 and TRBJ2-7, with 12 nucleotides matching TRBD2. After removal of 4 bases from V and 7 bases from J, the junction contained 12 bases not matched to a gene. CDR1 and CDR2 (germline): SGHNT, YYREEE (reference sequence). This CDR3 is 16 amino acids long. CDR3 sequence: CASSPSLAGGPGEQYF. CDR3 bases: TGTGCCAGCAGCCCATCCCTAGCGGGAGGGCCGGGAGAGCAGTACTTC.